This TCR beta chain was sequenced in a study of regulatory T cells in long-lasting Graves disease. The study, taken as a whole, reports: Samples came from peripheral blood alone, without thyroid tissue.

The authors built TCR beta libraries using iRepertoire HTBI primers and Arm-PCR of CDR3 regions. Original data processing: Samples revealed 50 to 70 TRBV and around 13 TRBJ segments. TCRdb re-called the multiplex PCR reads through MiXCR, storing one row per CDR3 protein. The V and J calls follow TCRdb's processing rather than the paper's. The sample holds about 300,000 distinct CDR3 sequences, 15% to 20% seen once. The time point was: newly diagnosed GD, antithyroid drugs for less than 3 months. Extracted RNA from PBMCs served as the source of the TCR library. Diagnoses of Graves' disease were made by American Thyroid Association guidelines. About 8.8 milliliters of peripheral blood were drawn into EDTA tubes. V lost 1 base, J lost 7 bases, and 8 bases lay in between. In germline, CDR1 is SGHRS, CDR2 YFSETQ. This CDR3 is built from 12 residues. The sample holds many counts of this clonotype. As yet, its antigen is unknown.

The sample in question was peripheral blood mononuclear cells (PBMCs), obtained at new diagnosis, from a patient treated with antithyroid drugs. V gene TRBV5-1 combines with J gene TRBJ1-1, with a weak D call TRBD1 (6 bases). The origin of this receptor is a female donor with Graves disease. The DNA for the CDR3 is TGCGCCAGCAGCTTGACAGGGCTTGAAGCTTTCTTT. Its translation: CASSLTGLEAFF.